This TCR beta chain was obtained from a study of OX40 agonist ivuxolimab in advanced cancers. Across the whole study: Partial responses occurred in three patients (one hepatocellular carcinoma, two cutaneous melanoma).

Study results and caveats: Clones of CD4+ and CD8+ blood T cells grew by week 6 at doses of 0.1 to 3.0 mg/kg. It was also the case that some nonresponders had low normalized T-cell clonal expansion.

Clones were read by immunoSEQ multiplex PCR, and TCRdb kept only the in-frame ones, dropping some. The data hold fewer than 35,000 clones, with roughly 90% observed a single time. Germline V gene lookup returns CDR1 SNHLY and CDR2 FYNNEI. The CDR3 spans 15 residues. On this clone: Its antigen is unknown. An end of the junction differs from the germline gene, which may be a read error.

The sample consisted of CD4+ or CD8+ T cells sorted from blood, taken in a trial of the OX40 agonist ivuxolimab. The TCR sequence derives from an adult with an advanced solid tumor such as melanoma, head and neck, liver or kidney cancer. The chain employs TRBV2 and TRBJ2-7, with 10 nucleotides matching TRBD2. The chain's CDR3 is CASRTSGESSYEQCF. The CDR3 nucleotides read TGTGCCAGCAGAACTAGCGGGGAAAGCTCCTACGAGCAGTGCTTC.